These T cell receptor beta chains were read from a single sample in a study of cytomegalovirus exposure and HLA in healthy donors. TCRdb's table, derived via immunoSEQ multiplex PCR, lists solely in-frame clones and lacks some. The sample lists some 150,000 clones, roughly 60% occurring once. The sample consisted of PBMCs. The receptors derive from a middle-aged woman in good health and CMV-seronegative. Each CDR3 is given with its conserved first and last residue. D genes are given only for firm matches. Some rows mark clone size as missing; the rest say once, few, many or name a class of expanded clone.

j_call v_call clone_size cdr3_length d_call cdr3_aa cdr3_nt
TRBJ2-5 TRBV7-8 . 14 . CASSRGTLQETQYF TGTGCCAGCAGCCGAGGGACTCTCCAAGAGACCCAGTACTTC
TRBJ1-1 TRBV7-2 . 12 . CASSSLGGRAFF TGTGCCAGCAGCTCCTTAGGTGGGAGAGCTTTCTTT
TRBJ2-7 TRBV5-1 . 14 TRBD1 CASSPGDRGREQYF TGCGCCAGCAGCCCGGGGGACAGGGGGAGAGAGCAGTACTTC
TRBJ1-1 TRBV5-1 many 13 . CASSGQRNTEAFF TGCGCCAGCAGTGGACAGCGGAACACTGAAGCTTTCTTT
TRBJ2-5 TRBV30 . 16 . CAWSVKGGGYQETQYF TGTGCCTGGAGTGTAAAGGGCGGGGGCTACCAAGAGACCCAGTACTTC
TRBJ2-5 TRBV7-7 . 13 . CASSLDRSETQYF TGTGCCAGCAGCTTAGACAGGTCCGAGACCCAGTACTTC
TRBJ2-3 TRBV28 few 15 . CASSLAGARGDTQYF TGTGCCAGCAGTTTAGCGGGGGCCAGGGGAGATACGCAGTATTTT
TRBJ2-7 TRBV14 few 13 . CASSPRAGYEQYF TGTGCCAGCAGCCCGCGGGCGGGCTACGAGCAGTACTTC
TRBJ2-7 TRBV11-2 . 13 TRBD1 CASSLGTAYEQYF TGTGCCAGCAGCCTCGGGACAGCCTACGAGCAGTACTTC
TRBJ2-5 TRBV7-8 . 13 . CASFRSAGETQYF TGTGCCAGCTTTCGGTCGGCGGGGGAGACCCAGTACTTC
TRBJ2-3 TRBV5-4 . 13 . CASSLVEADTQYF TGTGCCAGCAGCTTGGTTGAGGCAGATACGCAGTATTTT
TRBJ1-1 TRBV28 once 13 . CASSPLRGTEAFF TGTGCCAGCAGTCCCCTCAGGGGCACTGAAGCTTTCTTT
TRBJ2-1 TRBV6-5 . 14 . CASSYLGQDSEQFF TGTGCCAGCAGTTACCTTGGGCAGGACAGTGAGCAGTTCTTC
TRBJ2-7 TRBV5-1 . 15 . CASSPIDSVSYEQYF TGCGCCAGCAGCCCCATCGACAGTGTTTCCTACGAGCAGTACTTC
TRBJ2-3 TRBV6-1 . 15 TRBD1 CASSQDRANTDTQYF TGTGCCAGCAGCCAGGACAGGGCTAACACAGATACGCAGTATTTT
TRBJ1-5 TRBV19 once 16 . CASSMGGPRRNQPQHF TGTGCCAGTAGTATGGGGGGGCCTCGCCGCAATCAGCCCCAGCATTTT
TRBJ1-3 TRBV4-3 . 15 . CASSQEARRGNTIYF TGCGCCAGCAGCCAAGAGGCCCGCCGCGGAAACACCATATATTTT
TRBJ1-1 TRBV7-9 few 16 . CASSLGSGNMNTEAFF TGTGCCAGCAGCTTAGGATCCGGGAACATGAACACTGAAGCTTTCTTT
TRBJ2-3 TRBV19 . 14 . CASSMGGGGDTQYF TGTGCCAGTAGTATGGGAGGTGGAGGGGATACGCAGTATTTT
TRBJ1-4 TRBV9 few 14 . CASSDSGGDEKLFF TGTGCCAGCAGCGATTCGGGTGGCGATGAAAAACTGTTTTTT
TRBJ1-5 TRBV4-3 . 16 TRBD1 CASSQGDRTSNQPQHF TGCGCCAGCAGCCAAGGGGACAGGACGAGCAATCAGCCCCAGCATTTT
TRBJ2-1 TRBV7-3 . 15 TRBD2 CASSLKRGPYNEQFF TGTGCCAGCAGCTTAAAGCGGGGGCCCTACAATGAGCAGTTCTTC
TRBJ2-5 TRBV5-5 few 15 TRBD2 CASSRTSGIQETQYF TGTGCCAGCAGCCGGACTAGCGGCATCCAAGAGACCCAGTACTTC
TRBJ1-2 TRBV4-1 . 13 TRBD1 CASSQETGGGYTF TGCGCCAGCAGCCAAGAAACAGGGGGAGGCTACACCTTC
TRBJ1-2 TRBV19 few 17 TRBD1 CASSTLGGDRELYGYTF TGTGCCAGTAGCACTCTCGGGGGGGACAGGGAGCTCTATGGCTACACCTTC
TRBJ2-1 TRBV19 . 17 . CASRRSSSISSYNEQFF TGTGCCAGTAGGAGAAGTTCCTCTATAAGCTCCTACAATGAGCAGTTCTTC
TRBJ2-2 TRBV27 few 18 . CASSTSGLAGGYTGELFF .
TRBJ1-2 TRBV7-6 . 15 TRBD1 CASSQPGQNFYGYTF TGTGCCAGCAGCCAGCCGGGACAGAACTTCTATGGCTACACCTTC
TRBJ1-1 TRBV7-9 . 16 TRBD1 CASTPLPGQGGTEAFF TGTGCCAGCACCCCACTACCGGGACAGGGGGGCACTGAAGCTTTCTTT
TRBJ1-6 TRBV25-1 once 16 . CASSDFAAVPNSPLHF TGTGCCAGCAGTGATTTCGCGGCAGTGCCAAATTCACCCCTCCACTTT
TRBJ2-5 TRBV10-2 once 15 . CASSESAGSPGTQYF TGCGCCAGCAGTGAGTCTGCGGGGTCCCCCGGGACCCAGTACTTC
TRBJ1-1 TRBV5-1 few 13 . CASSLVRGTEAFF TGCGCCAGCAGCTTGGTCCGGGGGACTGAAGCTTTCTTT
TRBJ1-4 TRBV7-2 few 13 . CASSLVRGEKLFF TGTGCCAGCAGCTTAGTTCGAGGAGAAAAACTGTTTTTT
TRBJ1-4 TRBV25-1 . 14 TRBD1 CASSYRGGYEKLFF TGTGCCAGCAGTTACAGGGGTGGTTATGAAAAACTGTTTTTT
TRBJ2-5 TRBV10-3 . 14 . CAISGSRPEIGQYF TGTGCCATCAGTGGGTCCCGTCCGGAGATCGGGCAGTACTTC
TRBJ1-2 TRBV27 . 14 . CASCVAGESYGYTF TGTGCCAGCTGCGTCGCCGGGGAGTCCTATGGCTACACCTTC
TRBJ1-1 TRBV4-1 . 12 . CASSRAGDEAFF TGCGCCAGCAGCCGCGCGGGGGATGAAGCTTTCTTT
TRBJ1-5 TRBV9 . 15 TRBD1 CASSVGQGAGQPQHF TGTGCCAGCAGCGTAGGACAGGGGGCTGGACAGCCCCAGCATTTT
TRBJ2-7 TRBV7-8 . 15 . CASSLAGGGGYEQYF TGTGCCAGCAGCTTAGCTGGAGGGGGGGGCTACGAGCAGTACTTC
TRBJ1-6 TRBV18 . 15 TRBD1 CASSSIGQGNSPLHF TGTGCCAGCTCCTCCATAGGACAGGGGAATTCACCCCTCCACTTT
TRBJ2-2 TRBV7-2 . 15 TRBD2 CASSLSGGSGGELFF TGTGCCAGCAGCCTTAGCGGGGGGTCGGGCGGGGAGCTGTTTTTT
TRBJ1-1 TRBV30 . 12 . CAWSVQVTEAFF TGTGCCTGGAGTGTACAGGTCACTGAAGCTTTCTTT
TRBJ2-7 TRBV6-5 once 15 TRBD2 CASSQLAGMGYEQYF TGTGCCAGCAGCCAACTAGCGGGGATGGGCTACGAGCAGTACTTC
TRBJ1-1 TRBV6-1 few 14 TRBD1 CASSETGQGSEAFF TGTGCCAGCAGTGAAACGGGACAGGGATCTGAAGCTTTCTTT
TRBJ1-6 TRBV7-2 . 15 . CASSTTTLLNSPLHF TGTGCCAGCAGCACGACTACCCTCCTTAATTCACCCCTCCACTTT
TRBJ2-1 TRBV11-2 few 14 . CASSLGQTYNEQFF TGTGCCAGCAGCTTAGGACAGACCTACAATGAGCAGTTCTTC
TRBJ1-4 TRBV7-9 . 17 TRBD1 CASSPRDRGGINEKLFF TGTGCCAGCAGCCCAAGGGACAGGGGAGGTATTAATGAAAAACTGTTTTTT
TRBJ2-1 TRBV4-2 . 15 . CASSQGSANSNEQFF TGTGCCAGCAGCCAAGGGTCTGCGAATAGCAATGAGCAGTTCTTC
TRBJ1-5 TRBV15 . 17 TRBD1 CATSRRRQGVSNQPQHF TGTGCCACCAGCAGACGTAGACAGGGTGTTAGCAATCAGCCCCAGCATTTT
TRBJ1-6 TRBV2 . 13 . CASSAGPNSPLHF TGTGCCAGCTCGGCAGGGCCAAATTCACCCCTCCACTTT
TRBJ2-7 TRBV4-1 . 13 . CASSQVGGYEQYF TGCGCCAGCAGCCAAGTAGGGGGCTACGAGCAGTACTTC
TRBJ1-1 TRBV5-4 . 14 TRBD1 CASSTDRASTEAFF TGTGCCAGCAGTACTGACAGGGCGAGCACTGAAGCTTTCTTT
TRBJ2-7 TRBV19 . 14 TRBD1 CASSFDRDGYEQYF TGTGCCAGTAGCTTCGACAGGGACGGCTACGAGCAGTACTTC
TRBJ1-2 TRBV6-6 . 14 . CASTDQQANYGYTF TGTGCCAGCACAGACCAGCAGGCCAACTATGGCTACACCTTC
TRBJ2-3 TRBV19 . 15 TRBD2 CASREIAGEKDTQYF TGTGCCAGTAGGGAGATAGCGGGGGAAAAAGATACGCAGTATTTT
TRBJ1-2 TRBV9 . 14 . CASSAREANYGYTF TGTGCCAGCAGCGCCAGGGAGGCTAACTATGGCTACACCTTC
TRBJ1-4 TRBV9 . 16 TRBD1 CASSVDTGATNEKLFF TGTGCCAGCAGCGTAGATACAGGGGCAACTAATGAAAAACTGTTTTTT
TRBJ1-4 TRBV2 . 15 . CASLAQGLTNEKLFF TGTGCCAGCCTGGCCCAGGGACTTACTAATGAAAAACTGTTTTTT
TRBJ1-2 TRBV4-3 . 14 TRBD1 CASSQPGTAYGYTF TGCGCCAGCAGCCAACCCGGGACAGCCTATGGCTACACCTTC